These 30 T cell receptor beta chains originate from one sample sequenced in a study of regulatory T cells in long-lasting Graves disease. The time point: persistent/refractory GD, antithyroid drugs over 5 years with positive TRAb. RNA from PBMCs was the source of the TCR library. Relying on iRepertoire HTBI primers and Arm-PCR of CDR3 regions, the team built TCR beta libraries. TCRdb re-called the multiplex PCR reads with MiXCR, one entry per CDR3 protein. The sample contains 400,000 to 600,000 distinct CDR3 sequences, 20% to 25% of which appear only once. Sequenced here: peripheral blood mononuclear cells (PBMCs), sampled when the disease was refractory, from a patient treated with antithyroid drugs. The source of these receptors is a female donor with Graves disease.

This clonotype was seen more than once but under ten times. This chain links TRBV19 with TRBJ2-6, with D unresolved. The germline CDR1 and CDR2 sequences are LNHDA and SQIVND (reference sequence). The CDR3 runs 16 residues. V was pared by 3 bases and J by 1 base, with 10 bases between. CDR3 region: CASSIGLGSGANVLTF. The CDR3 nucleotides are TGTGCCAGTAGTATTGGGTTGGGGTCTGGGGCCAACGTCCTGACTTTC.

This clonotype was observed many times. This chain links TRBV7-9 with TRBJ1-4, with a tentative D call TRBD1 (6 bases). The CDR3 is made up of 15 amino acids. Germline CDR1 reads SEHNR; CDR2 reads FQNEAQ (reference sequence). The germline V and J ends were trimmed by 5 bases and 8 bases, with 18 bases remaining between them. In nucleotides, the CDR3 is TGTGCCAGCAGCCAAGGGGGACTTTTGGAGGAAAAACTGTTTTTT. It yields the protein CASSQGGLLEEKLFF.

About this clonotype itself: This may come from a read error, since a much larger clone is one base off. The chain joins TRBV11-2 to TRBJ1-4; TRBD1 aligns across 8 bases. CDR1 is SGHAT and CDR2 is FQNNGV in the germline V gene. The length of the CDR3 is 18 residues. In DNA form, the CDR3 reads TGTGCCAGCAGCCACGTCTATCGACGGACAGGGCAGGATGAAAGACTGTTTTTT. It encodes CASSHVYRRTGQDERLFF.

The gene calls are TRBV11-1 and TRBJ2-7, with D perhaps TRBD2 (5 bases). Trimming left V 5 bases short and J 6 bases short, with 17 bases between. Per the germline V gene, CDR1 is SGHAT and CDR2 is FQDESV (reference sequence). This CDR3 spans 14 amino acids. CDR3 coding DNA: TGTGCCAGCAGCCCTGAGGGCTGGTCGGGCGAGCAGTACTTC. Translating it yields CASSPEGWSGEQYF.

The table lists this clonotype with many counts. The V gene is TRBV27, the J gene TRBJ1-4; a possible D gene is TRBD1 (5 bases). The CDR3 loop spans 17 amino acids. V gave up 8 bases and J gave up 4 bases, with 23 bases separating them. Germline assignment: CDR1 MNHEY and CDR2 SMNVEV (reference sequence). DNA for the CDR3: TGTGCCAGCGGGGCCTTGGGGCAGGCGCCGCATAATGAAAAACTGTTTTTT. As protein: CASGALGQAPHNEKLFF. Filled out from reference TRBV27 and TRBJ1-4, the complete variable domain reads EAQVTQNPRYLITVTGKKLTVTCSQNMNHEYMSWYRQDPGLGLRQIYYSMNVEVTDKGDVPEGYKVSRKEKRNFPLILESPSPNQTSLYFCASGALGQAPHNEKLFFGSGTQLSVL.

The rearrangement uses TRBV30 and TRBJ2-1; D gene uncertain. The CDR3 totals 14 residues. With 6 bases removed from V and 0 bases from J, the gap between germline ends came to 12 bases. Germline loops: CDR1 GTSNPN, CDR2 SVGIG (reference sequence). CDR3: CACNHPSSYNEQFF. In DNA, the CDR3 is TGTGCCTGCAATCACCCCAGCTCCTACAATGAGCAGTTCTTC.

The rearrangement links TRBV7-2 to TRBJ1-4; the D gene is possibly TRBD1 (5 bases). Between the trimmed V and J ends, which lost 2 bases and 7 bases, there was a span of 11 bases. This CDR3 comprises 14 residues. CDR1 is SGHTA and CDR2 is FQGNSA in the germline V gene. The CDR3: CASSLKAGSEKLFF. In nucleotides, the CDR3 is TGTGCCAGCAGCTTAAAGGCAGGGAGTGAAAAACTGTTTTTT.

This chain links TRBV20-1 with TRBJ2-5, with 9 bases aligning to TRBD1. The CDR3 consists of 12 residues. Germline values: CDR1 DFQATT, CDR2 SNEGSKA (reference sequence). The V segment lost 6 bases and the J segment 5 bases; nucleotides outside the gene matches: 4. The CDR3: CSALQGAETQYF. The DNA for the CDR3 is TGCAGTGCCTTACAGGGGGCTGAGACCCAGTACTTC.

This chain connects TRBV18 to TRBJ1-2; possibly TRBD1 for D (6 bases). Germline CDR1 KGHSH, CDR2 LQKENI. The CDR3 extends over 13 amino acids. Trimming shortened V by 6 bases and J by 6 bases, and 14 bases separated the two germline ends. The CDR3 DNA reads TGTGCCAGCTCGGAACAGGGAGAAAATGGCTACACCTTC. Encoded protein: CASSEQGENGYTF.

This clonotype was detected only a few times. The V gene is TRBV20-1, the J gene TRBJ2-3, with TRBD1 matching 10 bases. The CDR3 has 15 amino acids. Germline lookup yields CDR1 DFQATT and CDR2 SNEGSKA (reference sequence). V dropped 6 bases and J dropped 4; count of bases not matched to a gene: 10. The DNA for the CDR3 is TGCAGTGCGGACCCGGGGGACAGGGGATCAGATACGCAGTATTTT. Amino acid sequence: CSADPGDRGSDTQYF.

This clonotype appeared a few times. This chain joins TRBV10-3 and TRBJ1-1; D may be TRBD1 (6 bases). This CDR3 contains 15 residues. Trimming cost V 5 bases and J 0 bases, with 13 bases left between them. CDR1 and CDR2 (germline): ENHRY, SYGVKD. The CDR3 coding sequence is TGTGCCATCAGTCCCCGGGACACCATGAACACTGAAGCTTTCTTT. The encoded protein is CAISPRDTMNTEAFF.

The table lists this clonotype with a few counts. Written as DNA, the CDR3 is TGTGCCAGTAGTCAATTGAACAGGGGCCCTATAGAAAAACTGTTTTTT. This sequence encodes CASSQLNRGPIEKLFF. This chain uses TRBV19 with TRBJ1-4, with 7 bases aligning to TRBD1. V gave up 5 bases and J gave up 8 bases; unmatched junction bases: 14. The CDR3 consists of 16 residues. CDR1 is LNHDA, CDR2 SQIVND, per germline (reference sequence).

J is TRBJ2-7 and V is TRBV4-3; D possibly corresponds to TRBD1 (5 bases). V lost 0 bases and J 4 bases, leaving 13 bases between the germline ends. This CDR3 has 15 residues. From germline, CDR1 is LGHNA and CDR2 YSLEER. This CDR3 is CASSQDRQGRYEQYF. For the CDR3, the DNA is TGCGCCAGCAGCCAAGATCGGCAGGGAAGGTACGAGCAGTACTTC.

This clonotype was counted only a few times. The chain joins TRBV29-1 to TRBJ2-5; 7 nucleotides line up with TRBD2. With V trimmed by 4 bases and J by 1 base, 6 bases remained unmatched. Germline V gives CDR1 SQVTM, CDR2 ANQGSEA. The CDR3 extends over 14 amino acids. CDR3 DNA sequence: TGCAGCGTTGCGAGCGGGGCAGCCCAAGAGACCCAGTACTTC. Translating it yields CSVASGAAQETQYF.

A word on this clonotype: Here the CDR3 omits its conserved ending phenylalanine or tryptophan, so a read error is the likely source. This chain links TRBV7-2 with TRBJ2-3; D gene uncertain. The CDR3 contains 15 residues. Germline V gene data show CDR1 as SGHTA and CDR2 as FQGNSA. V was trimmed by 5 bases and J by 1 base, leaving 13 bases between them. The CDR3 region has the DNA TGTGCCAGCAGCCTCCACGGCGTAGGCACAGATACGCAGTATTTG. This translates into CASSLHGVGTDTQYL.

This clonotype showed up many times. V is TRBV12-3 or TRBV12-4 and J is TRBJ1-2; D gene unclear. This CDR3 region has 14 residues. V lost 1 base and J 0 bases, leaving 6 bases between the germline ends. This chain's CDR3 is CASSLVPANYGYTF. The CDR3 coding sequence is TGTGCCAGCAGTTTAGTACCAGCTAACTATGGCTACACCTTC.

The sample holds many counts of this clonotype. The chain links TRBV28 to TRBJ2-5; the D is unclear. CDR3 length equals 14 residues. V lost 5 bases, J lost 1 base, and 11 bases lay in between. The germline gives CDR1 MDHEN, CDR2 SYDVKM. CDR3 region: CASSLPATQETQYF. Here the CDR3 DNA reads TGTGCCAGCAGTCTTCCGGCAACCCAAGAGACCCAGTACTTC.

The chain uses TRBV7-9 and TRBJ2-7; TRBD2 matches at 9 bases. The J call is uncertain, as TRBJ2-5 better fits the DNA end. The germline V gene has CDR1 SEHNR and CDR2 FQNEAQ (reference sequence). CDR3 length equals 14 residues. The CDR3 sequence: CASRAGGPQETQYF. The CDR3 DNA reads as TGTGCCAGCAGAGCGGGGGGACCCCAAGAGACCCAGTACTTC.

The chain carries TRBV20-1 and TRBJ2-2, with D possibly being TRBD2 (5 bases). The V end lost 6 bases, the J end lost 7 bases, and 15 bases lay between the germline ends. Per the germline V gene, CDR1 is DFQATT and CDR2 is SNEGSKA (reference sequence). This CDR3 comprises 13 residues. DNA for the CDR3: TGCAGTGCACGGAAGGTCGGGATCGGGGAGCTGTTTTTT. It is translated as CSARKVGIGELFF.

The V call is TRBV4-1, the J call TRBJ1-2, with no clear D. The CDR3 loop spans 12 amino acids. The germline gives CDR1 MGHRA, CDR2 YSYEKL. V shed 1 base and J shed 7 bases, with 7 bases lying between them. The chain's CDR3 is CASSQALGGYTF. CDR3 nucleotides: TGCGCCAGCAGCCAAGCTTTGGGTGGCTACACCTTC.

The genes are TRBV3-1 and TRBJ2-7, with D uncertain. Per germline, CDR1 LGHDT and CDR2 YNNKEL (reference sequence). V lost 6 bases and J 3 bases, leaving 9 bases between the germline ends. CDR3 length: 12 residues. CDR3 region: CASSGYDYEQYF. The CDR3 DNA reads TGTGCCAGCAGTGGCTATGACTACGAGCAGTACTTC.

The CDR3 reads CASSFMTSGSLGNEQFF. Here the CDR3 DNA reads TGTGCCAGCAGTTTTATGACTAGCGGGAGTCTGGGGAATGAGCAGTTCTTC. The rearrangement links TRBV28 to TRBJ2-1, with 12 bases fitting TRBD2. The V gene end was trimmed by 3 bases and the J gene end by 7 bases; junction bases not matched to a gene: 10. Germline V lookup: CDR1 MDHEN, CDR2 SYDVKM. CDR3 size: 17 residues.

This clonotype has at least ten counts. The chain employs TRBV20-1 and TRBJ1-2, with TRBD1 as a possible D gene (5 bases). The CDR3 is 14 amino acids. The V end was cut by 0 bases, the J end by 3 bases, with 11 bases between. CDR1 and CDR2 (germline): DFQATT, SNEGSKA (reference sequence). The DNA for the CDR3 is TGCAGTGCTAGAGATCACACAGGAGACTATGGCTACACCTTC. This encodes CSARDHTGDYGYTF.

The rearrangement links TRBV7-8 to TRBJ1-5, with 9 bases lining up with TRBD1. CDR3 length: 16 amino acids. Per the germline V gene, CDR1 is SGHVS and CDR2 is FQNEAQ. V was pared by 3 bases and J by 7 bases, with 10 bases of the junction left unmatched. The CDR3 reads CASSFRAGTGLQPQHF. The CDR3 bases are TGTGCCAGCAGCTTCCGTGCTGGGACAGGGTTACAGCCCCAGCATTTT.

V is TRBV12-3 or TRBV12-4 and J is TRBJ2-5; D gene uncertain. The closer fit of TRBJ2-1 to the DNA end suggests the J call may be wrong. The CDR3 has 12 residues. The CDR3 here is CASSLTLDEQFF. As DNA, the CDR3 is TGTGCCAGCAGCTTAACCTTGGATGAGCAGTTCTTC.

This clonotype was counted many times. J is TRBJ2-2 and V is TRBV24-1; 8 positions match TRBD1. CDR3 length: 18 residues. CDR1 is KGHDR, CDR2 SFDVKD, per germline. V lost 2 bases to trimming and J lost 4 bases; unmatched junction nucleotides: 11. In nucleotides, the CDR3 is TGTGCCACCAGTGATTGGAACTCAGGGGGCCGTGGCACCGGGGAGCTGTTTTTT. Translated: CATSDWNSGGRGTGELFF.

This clonotype occurred many times. V and J are TRBV6-1 and TRBJ2-7; 7 nucleotides match TRBD2. CDR1 MNHNS and CDR2 SASEGT come from the germline V gene. The CDR3 is made up of 12 amino acids. J was trimmed by 8 bases and V by 3 bases; bases with no gene match: 4. CDR3 residues: CASSEGGNQQYF. The CDR3 coding sequence is TGTGCCAGCAGTGAGGGAGGGAACCAGCAGTACTTC.

This chain links TRBV7-3 with TRBJ2-7, with a possible D match to TRBD2 (5 bases). Germline CDR1 and CDR2: SGHTA and FQGTGA. Trimming pared 5 bases from V and 13 bases from J, leaving 21 bases between. The CDR3 extends over 13 amino acids. The CDR3 nucleotides are TGTGCCAGCAGCACCACTTTCCTTTCCGGGAAATACTTC. Residues: CASSTTFLSGKYF.

This chain joins TRBV5-1 and TRBJ1-1; D not certain. The germline CDR1 and CDR2 sequences are SGHRS and YFSETQ. Trimming removed 5 bases at V and 3 bases at J, with 14 bases between. This CDR3 comprises 14 residues. CDR3 sequence: CASREGAEDTEAFF. The CDR3 coding sequence is TGCGCCAGCAGGGAAGGTGCAGAAGACACTGAAGCTTTCTTT.

This clonotype came up once. The V and J genes are TRBV14 and TRBJ1-1, with D maybe TRBD1 (5 bases). Between the trimmed V and J ends, which lost 4 bases and 6 bases, there was a span of 21 bases. CDR3 size: 16 residues. CDR1 and CDR2 from the germline V gene are SGHDN and FVKESK. CDR3 coding DNA: TGTGCCAGCAGCCCAGGGCCAAAAGTACAGGCATCTGAAGCTTTCTTT. Protein sequence: CASSPGPKVQASEAFF.